The source of this T cell receptor beta chain is a study of long-term antiretroviral therapy in people with HIV. A v3.0 immunoSEQ assay was performed at survey level. Sequencing set out to capture about 40,000-50,000 T-cell genomes per sample. The data were produced by immunoSEQ multiplex PCR, yet TCRdb's version contains in-frame clones alone and is incomplete. The sample has 34,000 or so clones; approximately 85% are singletons. Every donor had one or more pre-ART and two or more post-ART PBMC samples. Points on this clone: As yet, its antigen is unknown.

Points from the study as a whole: When set beside controls, HIV repertoires had CDR3 length ranges that were narrower.

Trimming stripped 2 bases from V and 0 bases from J, with 10 bases between. The length of the CDR3 is 16 residues. The V gene's germline CDR1 is SGHTA and CDR2 FQGNSA. The rearrangement joins TRBV7-2 to TRBJ2-2; either TRBD1 or TRBD2 may supply D (5 bases each). Specimen: unsorted PBMCs, collected roughly 3.3 years after starting antiretroviral therapy. The sequence was collected from a man younger than 35 with HIV. DNA for the CDR3: TGTGCCAGCAGCTTAAAAGGGACGACGAACACCGGGGAGCTGTTTTTT. Translation gives CASSLKGTTNTGELFF.